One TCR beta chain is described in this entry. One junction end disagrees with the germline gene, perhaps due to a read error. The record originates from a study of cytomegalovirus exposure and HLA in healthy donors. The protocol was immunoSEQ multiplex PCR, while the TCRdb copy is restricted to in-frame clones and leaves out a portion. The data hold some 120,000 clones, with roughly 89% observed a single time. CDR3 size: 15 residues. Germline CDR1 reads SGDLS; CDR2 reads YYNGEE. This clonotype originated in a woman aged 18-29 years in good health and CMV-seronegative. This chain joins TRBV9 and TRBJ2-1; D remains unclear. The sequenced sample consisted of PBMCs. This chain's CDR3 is CASSVGSLVGNGQFF. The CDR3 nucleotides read TGTGCCAGCAGCGTGGGCAGCCTGGTGGGCAATGGGCAGTTCTTC.